Listed here are 19 T cell receptor beta chains from one sample, sequenced in a study of neoadjuvant anti-PD-1 for oral cavity cancer. Sequencing used immunoSEQ multiplex PCR; TCRdb keeps in-frame clones, though not all of them. The sample carries fewer than 20,000 clones, approximately 61% recorded once. The sample here was PBMCs, taken before nivolumab (anti-PD-1) treatment. The source is a person aged 40 to 85 with oral cavity squamous cell carcinoma.

V and J are TRBV5-1 and TRBJ2-3, with D possibly matching TRBD1 (5 bases). CDR3 length: 14 residues. Germline V CDR1 and CDR2: SGHRS, YFSETQ. V was trimmed by 3 bases and J by 3 bases, leaving 11 bases between them. In nucleotides, the CDR3 is TGCGCCAGCAGCTCAGGGTTGGGAACAGATACGCAGTATTTT. Amino acids: CASSSGLGTDTQYF.

The sample holds a few counts of this clone. V and J are TRBV5-4 and TRBJ2-2; TRBD1 might be the D (6 bases). V was trimmed by 4 bases and J by 2 bases, leaving 15 bases between them. The CDR3 has 16 residues. From germline, CDR1 is SGHNT and CDR2 YYREEE (reference sequence). This CDR3 reads CASSRGGGKNTGELFF. The CDR3 nucleotides read TGTGCCAGCAGCCGTGGTGGGGGCAAAAACACCGGGGAGCTGTTTTTT. The full variable domain, completed using reference TRBV5-4 and TRBJ2-2, is ETGVTQSPTHLIKTRGQQVTLRCSSQSGHNTVSWYQQALGQGPQFIFQYYREEENGRGNFPPRFSGLQFPNYSSELNVNALELDDSALYLCASSRGGGKNTGELFFGEGSRLTVL.

The CDR3 loop reads CASTPGQVYEQYF. The CDR3 DNA reads as TGTGCCAGCACCCCCGGACAGGTCTACGAGCAGTACTTC. The chain combines TRBV7-9 with TRBJ2-7, with 7 nucleotides matching TRBD1. The ends lost 7 bases at V and 3 bases at J; junction bases unmatched: 6. This CDR3 is 13 amino acids long. Per germline, CDR1 SEHNR and CDR2 FQNEAQ (reference sequence).

The chain carries TRBV6-1 and TRBJ1-5; TRBD1 matches 10 bases. Germline assignment: CDR1 MNHNS and CDR2 SASEGT. The J segment lost 6 bases and the V segment lost 3 bases, leaving 11 bases of the junction unmatched. The CDR3 is made up of 17 amino acids. The CDR3 DNA follows: TGTGCCAGCAGTGAGAAAGTGAGACAGGGGGCATTTCAGCCCCAGCATTTT. This sequence encodes CASSEKVRQGAFQPQHF.

The J gene is TRBJ2-7, the V gene TRBV10-1; the D gene is possibly TRBD1 (6 bases). Per the germline V gene, CDR1 is WNHNN and CDR2 is SYGVQD (reference sequence). The CDR3 spans 14 residues. V was pared by 8 bases and J by 7 bases, with 21 bases between. The CDR3 DNA reads as TGCGCCAGCTCTGAGACAGGTGCCTCGACGGAGCAGTACTTC. Its protein product is CASSETGASTEQYF.

V gene TRBV7-3 combines with J gene TRBJ2-6; TRBD1 might be the D (5 bases). V dropped 2 bases and J dropped 0 bases, with 14 bases sitting between them. CDR1 and CDR2 (germline): SGHTA, FQGTGA. This CDR3 comprises 18 residues. In DNA form, the CDR3 reads TGTGCCAGCAGCTTACGAGGCCAAGGGGACTCTGGGGCCAACGTCCTGACTTTC. It encodes CASSLRGQGDSGANVLTF.

In its sample, this clone was seen once. The chain links TRBV27 to TRBJ2-7; tentative D call: TRBD2 (6 bases). Germline loops: CDR1 MNHEY, CDR2 SMNVEV (reference sequence). The CDR3 is 13 amino acids. Trimming pared 6 bases from V and 3 bases from J, leaving 12 bases between. This CDR3 reads CASSLTSSYEQYF. In DNA form, the CDR3 reads TGTGCCAGCAGCCTTACTAGCAGCTACGAGCAGTACTTC.

This chain links TRBV30 with TRBJ2-4; either TRBD1 or TRBD2 may fit D (5 bases each). V lost 0 bases and J 3 bases, leaving 12 bases between the germline ends. CDR3 length: 15 residues. The germline V gene encodes CDR1 GTSNPN and CDR2 SVGIG (reference sequence). The CDR3 protein is CAWSVVGAGKNIQYF. The CDR3 DNA follows: TGTGCCTGGAGTGTAGTCGGGGCTGGCAAAAACATTCAGTACTTC. Looking up the rest from reference TRBV30 and TRBJ2-4 gives the full variable domain: SQTIHQWPATLVQPVGSPLSLECTVEGTSNPNLYWYRQAAGRGLQLLFYSVGIGQISSEVPQNLSASRPQDRQFILSSKKLLLSDSGFYLCAWSVVGAGKNIQYFGAGTRLSVL.

The chain links TRBV5-4 to TRBJ2-2; D is unresolved. V was shortened by 1 base and J by 2 bases, with 6 bases between the two germline ends. Germline-derived CDR1 and CDR2 are SGHNT and YYREEE (reference sequence). The CDR3 length is 14 residues. Here the CDR3 DNA reads TGTGCCAGCAGCTTGCCAGCCAACACCGGGGAGCTGTTTTTT. This translates into CASSLPANTGELFF. The whole variable domain, filled in from reference TRBV5-4 and TRBJ2-2, reads ETGVTQSPTHLIKTRGQQVTLRCSSQSGHNTVSWYQQALGQGPQFIFQYYREEENGRGNFPPRFSGLQFPNYSSELNVNALELDDSALYLCASSLPANTGELFFGEGSRLTVL.

CDR3 bases: TGTGCCAGCAGCTTGAGGGGGCTGGGGGAGACCCAGTACTTC. This gives the protein CASSLRGLGETQYF. The chain employs TRBV11-2 and TRBJ2-5, with 7 bases identical to TRBD1. Losses at the gene ends were 3 bases for V and 5 bases for J; bases not matched to a gene: 6. Per germline, CDR1 SGHAT and CDR2 FQNNGV. This CDR3 is built from 14 residues. The entire variable domain, with the rest obtained from reference TRBV11-2 and TRBJ2-5, is as follows: EAGVAQSPRYKIIEKRQSVAFWCNPISGHATLYWYQQILGQGPKLLIQFQNNGVVDDSQLPKDRFSAERLKGVDSTLKIQPAKLEDSAVYLCASSLRGLGETQYFGPGTRLLVL.

This rearrangement joins TRBV5-4 to TRBJ1-2; D may be TRBD1 (6 bases). V was clipped by 2 bases and J by 7 bases, with 12 bases between them. The CDR3 has 13 amino acids. Germline CDR1 SGHNT, CDR2 YYREEE (reference sequence). For the CDR3, the DNA is TGTGCCAGCAGCTTCATACAGGGATCTGGCTACACCTTC. It translates to CASSFIQGSGYTF. The full variable domain, in which reference TRBV5-4 and TRBJ1-2 provide the parts outside the CDR3, is ETGVTQSPTHLIKTRGQQVTLRCSSQSGHNTVSWYQQALGQGPQFIFQYYREEENGRGNFPPRFSGLQFPNYSSELNVNALELDDSALYLCASSFIQGSGYTFGSGTRLTVV.

This chain uses TRBV6-1 with TRBJ1-1; possibly TRBD1 for D (6 bases). V was trimmed by 0 bases and J by 0 bases, leaving 14 bases between them. This CDR3 region has 17 residues. Germline V CDR1 and CDR2: MNHNS, SASEGT. The CDR3 sequence: CASSEALRGGLNTEAFF. CDR3 DNA: TGTGCCAGCAGTGAAGCGCTCAGGGGAGGCTTGAACACTGAAGCTTTCTTT.

The chain combines TRBV7-3 with TRBJ2-1; D is unclear. CDR1 is SGHTA, CDR2 FQGTGA, per germline. The CDR3 is made up of 13 amino acids. The V end was cut by 3 bases, the J end by 7 bases, with 10 bases between. The CDR3 here is CASSLSRLNEQFF. DNA of the CDR3: TGTGCCAGCAGCTTGAGCCGTTTGAATGAGCAGTTCTTC.

CDR3 sequence reads: CASSQASVNTEAFF. In DNA form, the CDR3 reads TGCGCCAGCAGCCAAGCCTCGGTGAACACTGAAGCTTTCTTT. V is TRBV4-1 and J is TRBJ1-1; D gene unclear. CDR3 length equals 14 residues. Looked up from germline, CDR1 is MGHRA and CDR2 is YSYEKL. Trimming pared 1 base from V and 0 bases from J, leaving 6 bases between.

The chain recombines TRBV30 with TRBJ1-1, with no clear D. V was cut by 4 bases and J by 4 bases, with 13 bases left in between. CDR1 GTSNPN and CDR2 SVGIG come from the germline V gene (reference sequence). The CDR3 runs 13 residues. CDR3 sequence (DNA): TGTGCCTGGAAGATAGTAACGGGCACTGAAGCTTTCTTT. Translating gives CAWKIVTGTEAFF.

The V gene is TRBV10-3, the J gene TRBJ2-1; D is unclear. Trimming left V 0 bases short and J 9 bases short, with 18 bases between. This CDR3 spans 16 amino acids. Germline values: CDR1 ENHRY, CDR2 SYGVKD. Written as DNA, the CDR3 is TGTGCCATCAGTGAGTCTGGGTCTTCCCGTTTGAGTGAGCAGTTCTTC. Amino acids: CAISESGSSRLSEQFF.

A few counts support this clone. The chain couples TRBV6-1 to TRBJ1-2, with D perhaps matching TRBD1 (5 bases). With 5 bases removed from V and 8 bases from J, the gap between germline ends came to 12 bases. Germline values: CDR1 MNHNS, CDR2 SASEGT. There are 12 residues in the CDR3. CDR3 coding DNA: TGTGCCAGCAGTCTACAGGCTGTCGGCTACACCTTC. This gives the protein CASSLQAVGYTF.

The gene calls are TRBV14 and TRBJ1-1, with TRBD1 as a possible D gene (6 bases). Per germline, CDR1 SGHDN and CDR2 FVKESK. V lost 0 bases to trimming and J lost 4 bases, with 12 bases between them. The CDR3 sequence is 15 residues long. The CDR3 sequence is CASSQDEVGATEAFF. DNA for the CDR3: TGTGCCAGCAGCCAAGATGAAGTGGGGGCCACTGAAGCTTTCTTT.

The V and J genes are TRBV10-1 and TRBJ2-3; TRBD2 agrees at 7 bases. CDR3 length: 13 residues. V was pared by 7 bases and J by 4 bases, with 5 bases of the junction left unmatched. Germline assignment: CDR1 WNHNN and CDR2 SYGVQD (reference sequence). The DNA for the CDR3 is TGCGCCAGCAATCCGGGAGGCTCAGATACGCAGTATTTT. This gives the protein CASNPGGSDTQYF.